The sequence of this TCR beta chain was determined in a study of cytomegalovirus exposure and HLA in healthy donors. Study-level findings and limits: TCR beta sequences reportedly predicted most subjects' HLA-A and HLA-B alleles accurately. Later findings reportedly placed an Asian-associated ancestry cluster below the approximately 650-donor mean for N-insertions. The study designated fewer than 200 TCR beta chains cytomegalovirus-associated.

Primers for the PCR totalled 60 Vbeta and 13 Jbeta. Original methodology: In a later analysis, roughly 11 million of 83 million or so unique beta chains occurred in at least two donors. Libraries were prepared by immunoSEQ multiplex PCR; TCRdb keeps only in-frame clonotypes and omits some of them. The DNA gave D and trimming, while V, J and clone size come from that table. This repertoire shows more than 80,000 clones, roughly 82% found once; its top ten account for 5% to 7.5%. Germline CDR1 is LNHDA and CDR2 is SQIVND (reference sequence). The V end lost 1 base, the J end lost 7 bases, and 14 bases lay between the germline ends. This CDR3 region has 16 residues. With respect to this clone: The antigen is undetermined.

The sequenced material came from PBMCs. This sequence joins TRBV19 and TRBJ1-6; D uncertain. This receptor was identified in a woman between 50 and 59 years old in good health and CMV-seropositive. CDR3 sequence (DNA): TGTGCCAGTAGTATAGTGAACAGCCCCGAAAATTCACCCCTCCACTTT. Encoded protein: CASSIVNSPENSPLHF.